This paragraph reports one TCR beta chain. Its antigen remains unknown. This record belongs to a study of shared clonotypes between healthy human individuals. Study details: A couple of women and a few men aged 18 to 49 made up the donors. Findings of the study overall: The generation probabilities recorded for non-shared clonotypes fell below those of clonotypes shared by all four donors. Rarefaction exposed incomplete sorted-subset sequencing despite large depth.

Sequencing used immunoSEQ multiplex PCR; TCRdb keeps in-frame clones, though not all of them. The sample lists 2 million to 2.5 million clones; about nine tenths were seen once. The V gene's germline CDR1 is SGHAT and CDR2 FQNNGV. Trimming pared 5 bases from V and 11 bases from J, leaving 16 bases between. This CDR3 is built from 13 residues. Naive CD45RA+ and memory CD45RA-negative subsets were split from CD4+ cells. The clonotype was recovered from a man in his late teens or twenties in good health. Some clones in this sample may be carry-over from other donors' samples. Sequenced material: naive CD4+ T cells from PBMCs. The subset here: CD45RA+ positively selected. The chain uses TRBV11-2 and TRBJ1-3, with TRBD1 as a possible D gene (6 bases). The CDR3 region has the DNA TGTGCCAGCAGCCCAGGGGAGGGAAGGCCCATATATTTT. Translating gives CASSPGEGRPIYF.